This T cell receptor (beta chain) is from a study of blood T cell repertoires in COVID-19. Only in-frame clones appear in the TCRdb table, and some are missing; sequencing was by immunoSEQ multiplex PCR. The data hold around 70,000 clones, with approximately 90% observed a single time. This clonotype was sampled from a young man with acute or convalescent COVID-19. The specimen sequenced was peripheral blood.

CDR3 loop: CASSPGRAYEQYF. CDR3 in DNA: TGTGCCAGCTCACCGGGCAGGGCCTACGAGCAGTACTTC. V usage is TRBV18 and J usage is TRBJ2-7, with a possible D match to TRBD1 (5 bases). Deletions cut 3 bases from V and 2 bases from J, with 8 bases between. CDR3 size: 13 residues. The germline V gene has CDR1 KGHSH and CDR2 LQKENI.